A single sample gave rise to the 30 T cell receptor beta chains below, sequenced in a study of cytomegalovirus exposure and HLA in healthy donors. The PCR was carried out with 60 Vbeta primers and 13 Jbeta primers. The repertoire was sequenced with immunoSEQ multiplex PCR; TCRdb's copy has only in-frame clones and lacks some. The sample comprises around 170,000 clones, over 75% of which are singletons, and around 0.46% rests with the top ten. Material for sequencing was PBMCs. These receptors were taken from a woman aged 45-65 years in good health and CMV-seronegative.

The table lists this clone with a few counts. The V gene is TRBV27, the J gene TRBJ2-2; TRBD1 is a possible D gene (6 bases). The CDR3 has 17 amino acids. V was shortened by 7 bases and J by 1 base, with 19 bases between the two germline ends. Germline CDR1 is MNHEY and CDR2 is SMNVEV (reference sequence). Written as DNA, the CDR3 is TGTGCCAGCATCGGACCCAGGGGTGGTAGGAACACCGGGGAGCTGTTTTTT. Its translation is CASIGPRGGRNTGELFF.

This chain uses TRBV9 with TRBJ2-7; TRBD2 is a possible D gene (5 bases). Germline CDR1 SGDLS, CDR2 YYNGEE. Trimming shortened V by 4 bases and J by 2 bases, and 13 bases separated the two germline ends. The CDR3 consists of 14 residues. In nucleotides, the CDR3 is TGTGCCAGCAGCCCCGGGAACACCCCCTACGAGCAGTACTTC. This encodes CASSPGNTPYEQYF.

The rearrangement uses TRBV6-6 and TRBJ1-1; D is possibly TRBD1 (6 bases). This CDR3 has 13 residues. Germline V lookup: CDR1 MNHNY, CDR2 SVGAGI (reference sequence). V was pared by 5 bases and J by 4 bases, with 11 bases between. Written as DNA, the CDR3 is TGTGCCAGCAGTGAGGGACAATCCACTGAAGCTTTCTTT. This encodes CASSEGQSTEAFF.

This chain joins TRBV11-2 and TRBJ2-1; D is possibly TRBD1 (6 bases). This CDR3 region has 13 residues. Trimming removed 1 base from V and 6 bases from J, with 7 bases in between. Looked up from germline, CDR1 is SGHAT and CDR2 is FQNNGV. The CDR3 DNA reads as TGTGCCAGCAGCTTAGGAGGGGGCAATGAGCAGTTCTTC. Its translation: CASSLGGGNEQFF.

The V call is TRBV19, the J call TRBJ2-4, with 7 bases aligning to TRBD1. Germline V lookup: CDR1 LNHDA, CDR2 SQIVND (reference sequence). CDR3 length equals 17 residues. Losses at the gene ends were 3 bases for V and 5 bases for J; bases not matched to a gene: 13. Written as DNA, the CDR3 is TGTGCCAGTAGTATGGGGCAGGGGGTGGCCCTGGAAAACATTCAGTACTTC. Protein: CASSMGQGVALENIQYF.

V gene TRBV7-9 combines with J gene TRBJ1-1; no reliable D call. The V and J ends lost 1 base and 1 base respectively, with 7 bases between them. Germline CDR1 and CDR2: SEHNR and FQNEAQ (reference sequence). CDR3 size: 14 residues. The CDR3 is CASSLVWANTEAFF. CDR3 sequence (DNA): TGTGCCAGCAGCTTAGTTTGGGCGAACACTGAAGCTTTCTTT.

V and J are TRBV4-3 and TRBJ1-4, with no clear D. Germline CDR1 and CDR2: LGHNA and YSLEER. The V and J ends lost 0 bases and 8 bases respectively, with 10 bases between them. This CDR3 has 14 amino acids. CDR3 in amino acids: CASSQDLFKEKLFF. The CDR3 DNA follows: TGCGCCAGCAGCCAAGATCTATTTAAGGAAAAACTGTTTTTT.

The J gene is TRBJ2-7, the V gene TRBV9; 10 positions agree with TRBD2. Germline V gene sequence: CDR1 SGDLS, CDR2 YYNGEE. This CDR3 region has 14 residues. After removal of 3 bases from V and 6 bases from J, the junction contained 6 bases not matched to a gene. The CDR3 region is CASSGSGRGLEQYF. In DNA, the CDR3 is TGTGCCAGCAGCGGAAGCGGGAGGGGACTCGAGCAGTACTTC.

This sequence joins TRBV11-2 and TRBJ2-3, with 14 bases fitting TRBD2. Per germline, CDR1 SGHAT and CDR2 FQNNGV. Trimming at V came to 6 bases and at J to 6 bases, leaving 5 bases not matched to a gene. This CDR3 region has 15 residues. CDR3 residues: CASRTSGRAWDTQYF. The CDR3 DNA sequence: TGTGCCAGCAGGACTAGCGGGAGGGCGTGGGATACGCAGTATTTT.

The chain recombines TRBV28 with TRBJ1-5; unclear D gene. The V end was cut by 6 bases, the J end by 0 bases, with 12 bases between. The CDR3 has 15 amino acids. CDR1 and CDR2 from the germline V gene are MDHEN and SYDVKM. This chain's CDR3 is CASRLRHLSNQPQHF. CDR3 DNA sequence: TGTGCCAGCAGGCTCAGACACCTTAGCAATCAGCCCCAGCATTTT.

The chain is built from TRBV7-7 and TRBJ2-5; possible D gene TRBD1, 5 bases. The J call is uncertain, as TRBJ2-7 better fits the DNA end. This CDR3 has 13 residues. Germline CDR1 is SSHAT and CDR2 is FNYEAQ (reference sequence). The CDR3 DNA is TGTGCCAGCAGCTTGCACAGGTCCCACGAGCAGTACTTC. Residues: CASSLHRSHEQYF.

This clone was picked up a small number of times. V is TRBV28 and J is TRBJ1-1; 8 bases align to TRBD1. V lost 6 bases, J lost 5 bases, and 8 bases stayed unmatched. Germline CDR1 is MDHEN and CDR2 is SYDVKM. This CDR3 has 14 residues. CDR3 in amino acids: CASSQGQGWTEAFF. The CDR3 nucleotides are TGTGCCAGCAGCCAAGGACAGGGATGGACTGAAGCTTTCTTT.

The chain combines TRBV27 with TRBJ2-1; D unclear. CDR1 MNHEY and CDR2 SMNVEV come from the germline V gene (reference sequence). The CDR3 is 12 residues long. Trimming removed 3 bases at V and 8 bases at J, with 8 bases between. The CDR3 protein is CASSFTVDEQFF. CDR3 sequence (DNA): TGTGCCAGCAGTTTCACAGTCGATGAGCAGTTCTTC.

For the CDR3, the DNA is TGCGCCAGCAGCTTGGGGGGACAGACTTACGAAGGGCAGTACTTC. This encodes CASSLGGQTYEGQYF. This chain links TRBV5-1 with TRBJ2-7; 7 bases agree with TRBD1. Germline V CDR1 and CDR2: SGHRS, YFSETQ. The trim removed 0 bases at V and 9 bases at J, leaving 12 bases unmatched. The CDR3 loop spans 15 amino acids.

This chain links TRBV19 with TRBJ2-5; 8 positions agree with TRBD1. The trim removed 1 base at V and 4 bases at J, leaving 8 bases unmatched. CDR3 length: 16 residues. Germline V gives CDR1 LNHDA, CDR2 SQIVND (reference sequence). For the CDR3, the DNA is TGTGCCAGTAGTATAGGAGGCAGGGGGCGCCGAGAGACCCAGTACTTC. Its translation is CASSIGGRGRRETQYF.

The rearrangement uses TRBV5-1 and TRBJ2-2, with D perhaps matching TRBD1 (6 bases). CDR1 and CDR2 from the germline V gene are SGHRS and YFSETQ. The CDR3 length is 16 residues. The V gene lost 0 bases and the J gene lost 1 base, with 10 bases spanning the gap. The CDR3 loop is CASSLARGGNTGELFF. CDR3 nucleotide sequence: TGCGCCAGCAGCTTGGCCAGGGGCGGGAACACCGGGGAGCTGTTTTTT.

The chain employs TRBV5-1 and TRBJ2-2; tentative D call: TRBD1 (6 bases). The germline V gene encodes CDR1 SGHRS and CDR2 YFSETQ. The V gene lost 4 bases and the J gene lost 6 bases, with 22 bases spanning the gap. This CDR3 is 17 amino acids long. The CDR3 sequence: CASSANNRAPMAGELFF. Here the CDR3 DNA reads TGCGCCAGCAGCGCGAATAACAGGGCGCCTATGGCCGGGGAGCTGTTTTTT.

The chain employs TRBV11-2 and TRBJ2-7; 9 positions match TRBD2. Trimming took 6 bases from V and 0 from J; bases not matched to a gene: 3. The CDR3 is made up of 14 amino acids. Germline V gene lookup returns CDR1 SGHAT and CDR2 FQNNGV. In nucleotides, the CDR3 is TGTGCCAGCAGTTCGGGACTAGCCTCCTACGAGCAGTACTTC. As protein: CASSSGLASYEQYF. Drawing the rest from reference TRBV11-2 and TRBJ2-7, the complete variable domain is EAGVAQSPRYKIIEKRQSVAFWCNPISGHATLYWYQQILGQGPKLLIQFQNNGVVDDSQLPKDRFSAERLKGVDSTLKIQPAKLEDSAVYLCASSSGLASYEQYFGPGTRLTVT.

The chain uses TRBV6-4 and TRBJ2-2; tentative D call: TRBD1 (6 bases). With 3 bases removed from V and 6 bases from J, the gap between germline ends came to 14 bases. The CDR3 sequence is 15 residues long. Germline values: CDR1 MRHNA, CDR2 SNTAGT. For the CDR3, the DNA is TGTGCCAGCAGTGAATCGGCAGGGGTTGCCGGGGAGCTGTTTTTT. This translates into CASSESAGVAGELFF.

The chain is built from TRBV7-2 and TRBJ1-5; 9 bases fit TRBD1. This CDR3 has 15 residues. The germline V gene encodes CDR1 SGHTA and CDR2 FQGNSA. Trimming cost V 5 bases and J 7 bases; bases outside gene matches: 9. The CDR3 spells CASSARTGEGQPQHF. Written as DNA, the CDR3 is TGTGCCAGCAGCGCGCGGACAGGGGAGGGACAGCCCCAGCATTTT.

This chain connects TRBV19 to TRBJ1-1; TRBD1 aligns across 8 bases. The CDR3 contains 12 residues. J lost 11 bases, V lost 7 bases, and 9 bases had no gene match. Germline loops: CDR1 LNHDA, CDR2 SQIVND (reference sequence). The CDR3 loop is CASTPGGWGAFF. The CDR3, as DNA: TGTGCCAGTACCCCAGGGGGCTGGGGGGCTTTCTTT.

V usage is TRBV6-4 and J usage is TRBJ2-1, with 11 bases fitting TRBD2. Germline CDR1 and CDR2: MRHNA and SNTAGT. The CDR3 consists of 16 residues. V was pared by 0 bases and J by 9 bases, with 7 bases of the junction left unmatched. Here the CDR3 reads CASSDSRLAGMSEQFF. The CDR3 DNA reads TGTGCCAGCAGTGACTCCAGACTAGCGGGGATGAGTGAGCAGTTCTTC.

The chain couples TRBV30 to TRBJ2-7, with 7 bases matching TRBD1. Germline V gene lookup returns CDR1 GTSNPN and CDR2 SVGIG (reference sequence). The CDR3 sequence is 13 residues long. The J segment lost 2 bases and the V segment lost 5 bases, leaving 6 bases of the junction unmatched. CDR3 sequence reads: CAWGRDRPYEQYF. CDR3 sequence (DNA): TGTGCCTGGGGACGGGACAGACCCTACGAGCAGTACTTC.

CDR3 region: CASSPTGTSNSYEQYF. Written as DNA, the CDR3 is TGCGCCAGCAGCCCCACCGGGACTAGCAACTCCTACGAGCAGTACTTC. The rearrangement links TRBV5-1 to TRBJ2-7; 9 bases are a match to TRBD2. This CDR3 region has 16 residues. V gave up 4 bases and J gave up 0 bases; unmatched junction bases: 8. The germline V gene encodes CDR1 SGHRS and CDR2 YFSETQ. The whole variable domain, filled in from reference TRBV5-1 and TRBJ2-7, reads KAGVTQTPRYLIKTRGQQVTLSCSPISGHRSVSWYQQTPGQGLQFLFEYFSETQRNKGNFPGRFSGRQFSNSRSEMNVSTLELGDSALYLCASSPTGTSNSYEQYFGPGTRLTVT.

This clone was observed a few times. This chain links TRBV7-9 with TRBJ2-3, with TRBD1 identical over 7 bases. The CDR3 spans 15 residues. J gave up 5 bases and V 6 bases, and 11 bases lay outside the gene matches. CDR1 and CDR2 (germline): SEHNR, FQNEAQ (reference sequence). CDR3 nucleotides: TGTGCCAGCAGTAACCAAGGACAGGCAGGAGATACGCAGTATTTT. This gives the protein CASSNQGQAGDTQYF.

The rearrangement uses TRBV28 and TRBJ1-4, with unresolved D. CDR1 is MDHEN, CDR2 SYDVKM, per germline. The CDR3 contains 13 residues. Trimming took 5 bases from V and 9 from J, leaving 13 bases between them. The chain's CDR3 is CASSEGPVQKLFF. CDR3 bases: TGTGCCAGCAGTGAGGGTCCGGTGCAAAAACTGTTTTTT.

This clone showed up just once. The rearrangement uses TRBV15 and TRBJ2-2; D gene ambiguous. The CDR3 is 16 amino acids. V shed 0 bases and J shed 5 bases, with 13 bases lying between them. Germline V gives CDR1 LNHNV, CDR2 YYDKDF (reference sequence). The DNA for the CDR3 is TGTGCCACCAGCAGAGATTCCCAGCTGCGGACCGGGGAGCTGTTTTTT. Protein sequence: CATSRDSQLRTGELFF. The full variable domain, in which reference TRBV15 and TRBJ2-2 provide the parts outside the CDR3, is DAMVIQNPRYQVTQFGKPVTLSCSQTLNHNVMYWYQQKSSQAPKLLFHYYDKDFNNEADTPDNFQSRRPNTSFCFLDIRSPGLGDTAMYLCATSRDSQLRTGELFFGEGSRLTVL.

The rearrangement joins TRBV9 to TRBJ1-4; tentative D call: TRBD1 (5 bases). Trimming took 2 bases from V and 3 from J, leaving 14 bases between them. The CDR3 runs to 16 residues. Germline CDR1 and CDR2: SGDLS and YYNGEE. The CDR3 here is CASSVSQGDANEKLFF. CDR3 coding DNA: TGTGCCAGCAGCGTCTCCCAGGGTGATGCTAATGAAAAACTGTTTTTT.

The chain links TRBV2 to TRBJ1-1; 7 nucleotides align to TRBD1. V was clipped by 6 bases and J by 3 bases; unmatched bases: 7. Germline V gene sequence: CDR1 SNHLY, CDR2 FYNNEI. The CDR3 contains 14 residues. CDR3 loop: CASSNLGGHTEAFF. DNA of the CDR3: TGTGCCAGCAGCAATCTAGGGGGCCACACTGAAGCTTTCTTT.

The chain couples TRBV23-1 to TRBJ2-1; 11 positions match TRBD1. TRBV23-1 is an ORF, and what it does is uncertain. The J segment lost 8 bases and the V segment lost 0 bases, leaving 15 bases of the junction unmatched. The CDR3 contains 19 residues. The CDR3 DNA is TGCGCCAGCAGTCAATCGGTGGTGGCCGGGACAGGGGGTGTAGATGAGCAGTTCTTC. This sequence encodes CASSQSVVAGTGGVDEQFF.